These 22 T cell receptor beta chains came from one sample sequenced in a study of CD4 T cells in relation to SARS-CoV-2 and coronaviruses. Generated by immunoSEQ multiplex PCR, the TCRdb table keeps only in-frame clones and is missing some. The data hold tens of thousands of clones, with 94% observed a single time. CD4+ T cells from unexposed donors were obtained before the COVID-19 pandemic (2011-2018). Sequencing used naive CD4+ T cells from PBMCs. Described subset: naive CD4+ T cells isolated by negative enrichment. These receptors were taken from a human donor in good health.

The CDR3 spells CASSYRVRYTEAFF. The CDR3 DNA follows: TGTGCCAGCAGTTATCGGGTACGGTACACTGAAGCTTTCTTT. V and J are TRBV6-9 and TRBJ1-1; D not certain. The V gene's germline CDR1 is MNHGY and CDR2 SVAAGI. Deletions cut 2 bases from V and 3 bases from J, with 10 bases between. This CDR3 spans 14 amino acids.

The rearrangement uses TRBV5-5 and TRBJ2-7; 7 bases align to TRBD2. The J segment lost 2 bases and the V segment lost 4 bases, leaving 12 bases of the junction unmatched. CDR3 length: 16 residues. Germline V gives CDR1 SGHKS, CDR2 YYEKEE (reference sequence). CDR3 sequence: CASSSPSREKPYEQYF. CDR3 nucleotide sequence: TGTGCCAGCAGCAGCCCTTCGCGGGAGAAGCCCTACGAGCAGTACTTC. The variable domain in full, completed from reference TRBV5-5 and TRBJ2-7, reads DAGVTQSPTHLIKTRGQQVTLRCSPISGHKSVSWYQQVLGQGPQFIFQYYEKEERGRGNFPDRFSARQFPNYSSELNVNALLLGDSALYLCASSSPSREKPYEQYFGPGTRLTVT.

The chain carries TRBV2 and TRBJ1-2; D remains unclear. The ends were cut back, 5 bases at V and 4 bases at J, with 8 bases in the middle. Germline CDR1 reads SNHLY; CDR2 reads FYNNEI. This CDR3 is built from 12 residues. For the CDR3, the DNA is TGTGCCAGCAGTTGGACGGGCTATGGCTACACCTTC. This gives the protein CASSWTGYGYTF.

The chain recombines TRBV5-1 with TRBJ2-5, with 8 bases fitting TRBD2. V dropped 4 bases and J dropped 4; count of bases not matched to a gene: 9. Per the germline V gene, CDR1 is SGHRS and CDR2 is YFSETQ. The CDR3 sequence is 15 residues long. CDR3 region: CASSPSAGVTETQYF. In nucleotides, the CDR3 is TGCGCCAGCAGCCCGTCAGCGGGAGTAACAGAGACCCAGTACTTC.

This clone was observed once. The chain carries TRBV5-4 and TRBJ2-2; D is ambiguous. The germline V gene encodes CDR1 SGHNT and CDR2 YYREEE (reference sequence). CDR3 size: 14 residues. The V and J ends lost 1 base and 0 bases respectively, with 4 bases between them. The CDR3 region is CASSLHANTGELFF. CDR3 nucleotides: TGTGCCAGCAGCTTGCACGCGAACACCGGGGAGCTGTTTTTT.

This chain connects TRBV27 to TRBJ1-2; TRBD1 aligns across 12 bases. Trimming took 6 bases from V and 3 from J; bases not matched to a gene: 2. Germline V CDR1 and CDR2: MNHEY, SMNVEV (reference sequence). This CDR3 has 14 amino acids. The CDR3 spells CASRGTGGDYGYTF. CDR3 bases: TGTGCCAGCAGGGGGACAGGGGGCGACTATGGCTACACCTTC.

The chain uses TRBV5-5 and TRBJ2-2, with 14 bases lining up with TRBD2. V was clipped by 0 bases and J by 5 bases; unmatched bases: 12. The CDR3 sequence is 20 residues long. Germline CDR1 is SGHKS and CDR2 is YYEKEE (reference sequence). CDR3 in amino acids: CASSLAPSGTSGGGTGELFF. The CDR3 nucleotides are TGTGCCAGCAGCTTGGCCCCCTCCGGGACTAGCGGGGGAGGTACCGGGGAGCTGTTTTTT.

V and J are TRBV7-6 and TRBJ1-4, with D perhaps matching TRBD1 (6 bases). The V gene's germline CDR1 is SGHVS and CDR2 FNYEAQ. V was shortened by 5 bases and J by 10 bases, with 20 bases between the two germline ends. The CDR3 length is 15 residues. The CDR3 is CASSPRQGLLGKLFF. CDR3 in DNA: TGTGCCAGCAGCCCCCGGCAGGGGCTATTGGGAAAACTGTTTTTT.

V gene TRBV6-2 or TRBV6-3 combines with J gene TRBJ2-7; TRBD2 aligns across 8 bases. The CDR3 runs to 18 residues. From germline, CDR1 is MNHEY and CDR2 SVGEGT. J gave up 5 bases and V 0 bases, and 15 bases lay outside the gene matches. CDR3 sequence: CASSYSSKGAGEGDEQYF. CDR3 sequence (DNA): TGTGCCAGCAGTTACTCGAGTAAAGGAGCGGGGGAGGGCGACGAGCAGTACTTC.

This CDR3 is CASSEWGQAGEKLFF. The CDR3 region has the DNA TGTGCCAGCAGTGAATGGGGACAGGCGGGTGAAAAACTGTTTTTT. This chain links TRBV6-1 with TRBJ1-4; 8 positions agree with TRBD1. This CDR3 has 15 amino acids. Germline values: CDR1 MNHNS, CDR2 SASEGT. With 2 bases clipped from V and 7 bases from J, the junction kept 6 bases outside the gene matches.

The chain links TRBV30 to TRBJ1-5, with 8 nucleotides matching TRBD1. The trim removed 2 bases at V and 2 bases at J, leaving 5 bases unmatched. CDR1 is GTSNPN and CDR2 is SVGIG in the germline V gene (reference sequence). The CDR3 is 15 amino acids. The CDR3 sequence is CAWSLTGGRNQPQHF. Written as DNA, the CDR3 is TGTGCCTGGAGTCTTACAGGGGGACGCAATCAGCCCCAGCATTTT.

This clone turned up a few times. This CDR3 is CASSLWGDVEPQHF. DNA of the CDR3: TGTGCCAGCAGCCTATGGGGGGACGTTGAGCCCCAGCATTTT. This rearrangement joins TRBV7-9 to TRBJ1-5; a possible D gene is TRBD1 (5 bases). Trimming stripped 5 bases from V and 8 bases from J, with 16 bases between. CDR1 is SEHNR and CDR2 is FQNEAQ in the germline V gene (reference sequence). This CDR3 has 14 residues.

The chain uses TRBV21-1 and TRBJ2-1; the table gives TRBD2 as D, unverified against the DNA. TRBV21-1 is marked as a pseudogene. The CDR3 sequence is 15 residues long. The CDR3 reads CASSPRDCPYNEQFF. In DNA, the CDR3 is TGTGCCAGCAGCCCCCGGGACTGCCCCTACAATGAGCAGTTCTTC.

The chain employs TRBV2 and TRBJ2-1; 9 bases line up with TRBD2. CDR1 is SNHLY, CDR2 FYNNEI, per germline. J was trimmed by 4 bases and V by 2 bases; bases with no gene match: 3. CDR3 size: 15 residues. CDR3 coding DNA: TGTGCCAGCAGTGAAAGGCTAGCGGGATACAATGAGCAGTTCTTC. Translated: CASSERLAGYNEQFF. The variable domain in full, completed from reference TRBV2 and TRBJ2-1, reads EPEVTQTPSHQVTQMGQEVILRCVPISNHLYFYWYRQILGQKVEFLVSFYNNEISEKSEIFDDQFSVERPDGSNFTLKIRSTKLEDSAMYFCASSERLAGYNEQFFGPGTRLTVL.

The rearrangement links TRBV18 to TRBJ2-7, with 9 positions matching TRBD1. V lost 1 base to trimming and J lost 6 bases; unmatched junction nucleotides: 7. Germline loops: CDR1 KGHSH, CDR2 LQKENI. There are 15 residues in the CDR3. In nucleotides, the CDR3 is TGTGCCAGCTCACCACAGGGACAGGGTTTTGGCGAGCAGTACTTC. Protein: CASSPQGQGFGEQYF. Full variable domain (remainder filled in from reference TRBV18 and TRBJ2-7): NAGVMQNPRHLVRRRGQEARLRCSPMKGHSHVYWYRQLPEEGLKFMVYLQKENIIDESGMPKERFSAEFPKEGPSILRIQQVVRGDSAAYFCASSPQGQGFGEQYFGPGTRLTVT.

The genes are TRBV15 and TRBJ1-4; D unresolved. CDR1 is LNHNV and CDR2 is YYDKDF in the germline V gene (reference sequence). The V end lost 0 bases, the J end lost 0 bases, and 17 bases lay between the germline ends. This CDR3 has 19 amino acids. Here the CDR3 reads CATSRDRDATRSTNEKLFF. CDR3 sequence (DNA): TGTGCCACCAGCAGAGATCGAGATGCAACGAGGTCAACTAATGAAAAACTGTTTTTT.

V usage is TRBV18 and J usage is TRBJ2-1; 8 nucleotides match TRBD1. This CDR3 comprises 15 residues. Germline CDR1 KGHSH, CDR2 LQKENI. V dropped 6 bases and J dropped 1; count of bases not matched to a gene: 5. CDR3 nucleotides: TGTGCCAGCTCGCGGACAGGGTTGTCCTACAATGAGCAGTTCTTC. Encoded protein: CASSRTGLSYNEQFF.

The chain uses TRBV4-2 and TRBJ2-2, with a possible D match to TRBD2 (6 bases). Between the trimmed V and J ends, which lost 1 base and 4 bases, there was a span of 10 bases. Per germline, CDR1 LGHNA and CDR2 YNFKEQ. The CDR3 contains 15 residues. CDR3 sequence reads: CASSQAFGGTGELFF. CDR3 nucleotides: TGTGCCAGCAGCCAAGCTTTCGGGGGCACCGGGGAGCTGTTTTTT.

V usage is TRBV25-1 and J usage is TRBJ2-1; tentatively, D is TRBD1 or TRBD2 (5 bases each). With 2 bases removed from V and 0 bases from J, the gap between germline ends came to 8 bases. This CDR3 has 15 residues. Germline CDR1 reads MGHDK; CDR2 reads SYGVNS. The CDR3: CASSEAGSSYNEQFF. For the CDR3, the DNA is TGTGCCAGCAGTGAAGCAGGGAGCTCCTACAATGAGCAGTTCTTC.

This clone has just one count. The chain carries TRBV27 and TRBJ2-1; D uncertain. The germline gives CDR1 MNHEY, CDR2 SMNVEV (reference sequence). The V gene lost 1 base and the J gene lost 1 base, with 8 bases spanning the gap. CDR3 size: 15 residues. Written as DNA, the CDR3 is TGTGCCAGCAGTTTATTCACGGAGTCCTACAATGAGCAGTTCTTC. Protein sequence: CASSLFTESYNEQFF.

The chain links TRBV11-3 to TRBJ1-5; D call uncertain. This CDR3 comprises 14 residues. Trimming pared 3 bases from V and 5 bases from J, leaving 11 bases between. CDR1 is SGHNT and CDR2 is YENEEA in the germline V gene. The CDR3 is CASSFAGMDQPQHF. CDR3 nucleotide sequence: TGTGCCAGCAGCTTCGCGGGGATGGATCAGCCCCAGCATTTT.

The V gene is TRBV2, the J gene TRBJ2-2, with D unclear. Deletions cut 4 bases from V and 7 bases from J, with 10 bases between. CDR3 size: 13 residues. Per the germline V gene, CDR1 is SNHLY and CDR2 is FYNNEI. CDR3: CASSVQVVGELFF. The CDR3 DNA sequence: TGTGCCAGCAGTGTTCAGGTAGTCGGGGAGCTGTTTTTT.